This TCR beta chain was sequenced in a study of OX40 agonist ivuxolimab in advanced cancers. The V and J ends lost 1 base and 7 bases respectively, with 8 bases between them. Germline V gene sequence: CDR1 LNHDA, CDR2 SQIVND (reference sequence). There are 13 residues in the CDR3. Measured with immunoSEQ multiplex PCR; TCRdb has only the in-frame clones, and not every one. The data hold around 15,000 clones, with about three quarters observed a single time. Sequencing was performed on CD4+ or CD8+ T cells sorted from blood, taken in a trial of the OX40 agonist ivuxolimab. The TCR was taken from an adult with an advanced solid tumor such as melanoma, head and neck, liver or kidney cancer. The V gene is TRBV19, the J gene TRBJ2-4; a possible D gene is TRBD1 (6 bases). The CDR3 nucleotides are TGTGCCAGTAGTATAGGGGGGCTGAACATTCAGTACTTC. It translates to CASSIGGLNIQYF. Combining the CDR3 with reference TRBV19 and TRBJ2-4 gives the whole variable domain DGGITQSPKYLFRKEGQNVTLSCEQNLNHDAMYWYRQDPGQGLRLIYYSQIVNDFQKGDIAEGYSVSREKKESFPLTVTSAQKNPTAFYLCASSIGGLNIQYFGAGTRLSVL.